Shown below are 27 T cell receptor beta chains from a single sample sequenced in a study of blood T cell repertoires in COVID-19. Repertoires were generated with immunoSEQ multiplex PCR, while TCRdb's copy carries only in-frame clones and drops some. The sample contains around 120,000 clones, 83% of which appear only once. What was sequenced was peripheral blood. The receptors were sampled from a man aged 30 to 39 with acute or convalescent COVID-19.

The V and J genes are TRBV5-5 and TRBJ2-7, with 8 bases fitting TRBD1. CDR1 and CDR2 from the germline V gene are SGHKS and YYEKEE (reference sequence). The V gene end was trimmed by 6 bases and the J gene end by 5 bases; junction bases not matched to a gene: 16. The CDR3 sequence is 16 residues long. The CDR3 nucleotides are TGTGCCAGCACCCCCGAACCCGGACAGGGTAAAGACGAGCAGTACGTC. Translated: CASTPEPGQGKDEQYV.

The rearrangement links TRBV29-1 to TRBJ2-1; 8 nucleotides agree with TRBD2. In germline, CDR1 is SQVTM, CDR2 ANQGSEA. The CDR3 runs 14 residues. Trimming removed 8 bases from V and 2 bases from J; junction bases left unmatched: 8. In nucleotides, the CDR3 is TGCAGCTCTGAAAGAGCGGGAGCCTACAATGAGCAGTTCTTC. Its protein product is CSSERAGAYNEQFF.

V and J are TRBV15 and TRBJ1-2, with a weak D call TRBD1 (5 bases). Germline V gives CDR1 LNHNV, CDR2 YYDKDF (reference sequence). Trimming removed 5 bases at V and 5 bases at J, with 12 bases between. CDR3 length equals 13 residues. The CDR3 loop is CATSRGGRYGYTF. DNA for the CDR3: TGTGCCACCAGCCGGGGGGGACGGTATGGCTACACCTTC.

The gene calls are TRBV28 and TRBJ1-1; a possible D gene is TRBD1 (5 bases). The germline V gene encodes CDR1 MDHEN and CDR2 SYDVKM. This CDR3 contains 15 residues. V lost 5 bases and J 6 bases, leaving 19 bases between the germline ends. The CDR3 loop is CASSPLWGEDPEAFF. The CDR3 DNA follows: TGTGCCAGCAGTCCGCTATGGGGGGAGGACCCTGAAGCTTTCTTT.

The chain couples TRBV6-5 to TRBJ2-1; 10 nucleotides agree with TRBD2. The CDR3 is 15 amino acids. J was trimmed by 4 bases and V by 5 bases; bases with no gene match: 5. Germline V CDR1 and CDR2: MNHEY, SVGAGI. This chain's CDR3 is CASSPPSGGYNEQFF. CDR3 nucleotides: TGTGCCAGCAGTCCGCCTAGCGGGGGATACAATGAGCAGTTCTTC.

The chain uses TRBV5-1 and TRBJ1-6; weak D call: TRBD1 (6 bases). The germline V gene has CDR1 SGHRS and CDR2 YFSETQ. This CDR3 has 16 residues. V shed 0 bases and J shed 8 bases, with 15 bases lying between them. Written as DNA, the CDR3 is TGCGCCAGCAGCTTGGCCGGCAGGACAGTATATTCACCCCTCCACTTT. This gives the protein CASSLAGRTVYSPLHF. Complete variable domain (other parts from reference TRBV5-1 and TRBJ1-6): KAGVTQTPRYLIKTRGQQVTLSCSPISGHRSVSWYQQTPGQGLQFLFEYFSETQRNKGNFPGRFSGRQFSNSRSEMNVSTLELGDSALYLCASSLAGRTVYSPLHFGNGTRLTVT.

This clone was detected once. The chain carries TRBV28 and TRBJ2-3; TRBD1 agrees at 8 bases. The CDR3 is made up of 18 amino acids. Germline CDR1 is MDHEN and CDR2 is SYDVKM. V was clipped by 2 bases and J by 3 bases; unmatched bases: 13. The CDR3 DNA reads TGTGCCAGCAGTTTAGAAGATGCAGGGGGCGTCGAGACAGATACGCAGTATTTT. Translated, it gives CASSLEDAGGVETDTQYF.

V and J are TRBV6-6 and TRBJ1-1; 7 nucleotides line up with TRBD1. The CDR3 runs to 12 residues. V lost 6 bases to trimming and J lost 7 bases; unmatched junction nucleotides: 5. Germline lookup yields CDR1 MNHNY and CDR2 SVGAGI (reference sequence). This chain's CDR3 is CASSSGQVEAFF. CDR3 nucleotides: TGTGCCAGCAGCTCAGGACAGGTTGAAGCTTTCTTT.

The rearrangement joins TRBV7-2 to TRBJ2-7, with 8 bases aligning to TRBD1. Per germline, CDR1 SGHTA and CDR2 FQGNSA. There are 17 residues in the CDR3. After removal of 3 bases from V and 2 bases from J, the junction contained 12 bases not matched to a gene. The DNA for the CDR3 is TGTGCCAGCAGCTTCCTTCGGAGGACAGGGCTCCCCTACGAGCAGTACTTC. Translated, it gives CASSFLRRTGLPYEQYF.

J is TRBJ2-7 and V is TRBV2; maybe TRBD1 (6 bases). There are 13 residues in the CDR3. The V end was cut by 1 base, the J end by 6 bases, with 10 bases between. Looked up from germline, CDR1 is SNHLY and CDR2 is FYNNEI. The CDR3 is CASSEGPGAEQYV. CDR3 DNA sequence: TGTGCCAGCAGTGAAGGTCCAGGGGCCGAGCAGTACGTC.

The V gene is TRBV6-2 or TRBV6-3, the J gene TRBJ1-5; TRBD1 is a possible D gene (5 bases). The CDR3 has 15 residues. The V end lost 2 bases, the J end lost 5 bases, and 13 bases lay between the germline ends. The V gene's germline CDR1 is MNHEY and CDR2 SVGEGT. The CDR3 nucleotides are TGTGCCAGCAGTTACCCTCGGGGGAGGGATCAGCCCCAGCATTTT. Protein product: CASSYPRGRDQPQHF.

The V call is TRBV3-1 (or the pseudogene TRBV3-2), the J call TRBJ1-6; TRBD1 matches at 8 bases. This CDR3 has 16 residues. After removal of 3 bases from V and 6 bases from J, the junction contained 7 bases not matched to a gene. CDR1 LGHDT and CDR2 YNNKEL come from the germline V gene (reference sequence). DNA of the CDR3: TGTGCCAGCAGCCATTCATCCGGGACAGGTAATTCACCCCTCCACTTT. It specifies CASSHSSGTGNSPLHF.

The chain uses TRBV12-3 or TRBV12-4 and TRBJ2-3, with a weak D call TRBD1 (6 bases). CDR3 length: 13 residues. V shed 5 bases and J shed 6 bases, with 12 bases lying between them. The CDR3 nucleotides read TGTGCCAGCAGTCTCACGAGGGGGGATACGCAGTATTTT. The encoded protein is CASSLTRGDTQYF.

This clone has only one observation. The V call is TRBV11-3, the J call TRBJ2-3; possible D gene TRBD1, 6 bases. V dropped 5 bases and J dropped 2 bases, with 20 bases sitting between them. Germline V CDR1 and CDR2: SGHNT, YENEEA. This CDR3 has 17 amino acids. The CDR3, as DNA: TGTGCCAGCAGCGAAGGATCCGGGACAAAATACACAGATACGCAGTATTTT. As protein: CASSEGSGTKYTDTQYF.

CDR3 DNA: TGTGCCAGCTCACCCGGGACAGCTAATGAAAAACTGTTTTTT. Translating it yields CASSPGTANEKLFF. The chain joins TRBV18 to TRBJ1-4, with 7 positions matching TRBD1. The length of the CDR3 is 14 residues. Germline values: CDR1 KGHSH, CDR2 LQKENI. V shed 3 bases, J shed 3 bases, and the junction held 1 base outside the gene matches.

V is TRBV5-5 and J is TRBJ2-7; perhaps TRBD1 as D (5 bases). The CDR3 loop spans 13 amino acids. Trimming took off 4 bases at V and 2 bases at J, with 10 bases between the two ends. From germline, CDR1 is SGHKS and CDR2 YYEKEE (reference sequence). The CDR3 nucleotides are TGTGCCAGCAGCGATACAGGTCCCTACGAGCAGTACGTC. This gives the protein CASSDTGPYEQYV.

The rearrangement joins TRBV5-1 to TRBJ2-1; 8 nucleotides match TRBD2. This CDR3 has 15 amino acids. V shed 4 bases and J 8 bases; nucleotides not matched to a gene: 11. Germline CDR1 and CDR2: SGHRS and YFSETQ. The DNA for the CDR3 is TGCGCCAGCAGCACCGGGGGGGCCTCATGGTATGAGCAGTTCTTC. This encodes CASSTGGASWYEQFF.

CDR3 sequence (DNA): TGCGCCAGCAGCCAATGGGACAGTAGCACAGATACGCAGTATTTT. Its protein product is CASSQWDSSTDTQYF. The genes are TRBV5-1 and TRBJ2-3; TRBD1 matches 7 bases. The CDR3 has 15 amino acids. Germline-derived CDR1 and CDR2 are SGHRS and YFSETQ. V lost 4 bases, J lost 0 bases, and 5 bases stayed unmatched.

V and J are TRBV12-3 or TRBV12-4 and TRBJ2-7; the D gene is possibly TRBD1 (6 bases). Trimming removed 6 bases from V and 4 bases from J, with 10 bases in between. This CDR3 contains 12 residues. CDR3 residues: CASRVDSYEQYF. The DNA for the CDR3 is TGTGCCAGCAGGGTGGACAGTTACGAGCAGTACTTC.

This chain uses TRBV2 with TRBJ2-7; 7 bases match TRBD1. Trimming cost V 6 bases and J 6 bases; bases outside gene matches: 8. The CDR3 has 13 amino acids. The germline CDR1 and CDR2 sequences are SNHLY and FYNNEI. CDR3 in DNA: TGTGCCAGCAGCCGGACAGGTCAGGCCGAGCAGTACGTC. This translates into CASSRTGQAEQYV.

The rearrangement joins TRBV7-3 to TRBJ2-2; unclear D gene. Trimming removed 5 bases at V and 5 bases at J, with 9 bases between. This CDR3 comprises 13 residues. The germline gives CDR1 SGHTA, CDR2 FQGTGA. CDR3: CASSPVGTGELFF. The CDR3 coding sequence is TGTGCCAGCAGCCCGGTCGGTACCGGGGAGCTGTTTTTT.

With respect to this clone: The DNA is omitted, as the CDR3 cannot be located on it reliably, and the CDR3 follows TCRdb's listing. CDR3 loop: CASSKDWGQGSWNTEAFF. V is TRBV21-1 and J is TRBJ1-1; TRBD1, as called in the table, went unchecked against the DNA. TRBV21-1 counts as a pseudogene. Including both end residues, the CDR3 is 18 amino acids long.

The rearrangement joins TRBV6-5 to TRBJ1-5; 8 bases fit TRBD1. This CDR3 region has 14 residues. Per germline, CDR1 MNHEY and CDR2 SVGAGI. V was pared by 7 bases and J by 9 bases, with 11 bases of the junction left unmatched. The CDR3 DNA is TGTGCCAGCATCTCAGGACAGGGTTTAGGGCCCCAGCATTTT. Encoded protein: CASISGQGLGPQHF.

The rearrangement joins TRBV12-3 or TRBV12-4 to TRBJ1-2; 9 bases agree with TRBD1. V lost 6 bases to trimming and J lost 9 bases; unmatched junction nucleotides: 8. The CDR3 extends over 13 amino acids. The CDR3 region is CASSRPGTGSYTF. The CDR3 coding sequence is TGTGCCAGCAGCCGACCCGGGACAGGGAGCTACACCTTC.

The genes are TRBV15 and TRBJ2-5; D remains unclear. The CDR3 spans 18 residues. CDR1 is LNHNV, CDR2 YYDKDF, per germline (reference sequence). V was pared by 0 bases and J by 5 bases, with 22 bases between. The DNA of the CDR3 is TGTGCCACCAGCAGAGATCCCCTGGAACTACTCGAAGTGGAGACCCAGTACTTC. Its protein is CATSRDPLELLEVETQYF.

This rearrangement joins TRBV5-4 to TRBJ1-1; 9 nucleotides match TRBD1. The germline V gene encodes CDR1 SGHNT and CDR2 YYREEE (reference sequence). J lost 11 bases, V lost 4 bases, and 6 bases had no gene match. The CDR3 consists of 12 residues. This CDR3 reads CASSADRGHAFF. The DNA for the CDR3 is TGTGCCAGCAGCGCGGACAGGGGCCATGCTTTCTTT.

The chain couples TRBV6-5 to TRBJ2-2; D is perhaps TRBD1 (6 bases). CDR3 length equals 16 residues. V was shortened by 4 bases and J by 2 bases, with 14 bases between the two germline ends. CDR1 and CDR2 from the germline V gene are MNHEY and SVGAGI. The CDR3 region is CASSSTGTLNTGELFF. The CDR3 DNA reads TGTGCCAGCAGTTCGACCGGGACACTTAACACCGGGGAGCTGTTTTTT.